These 4 T cell receptor beta chains came from one sample sequenced in a study of cytomegalovirus exposure and HLA in healthy donors. The study ran its PCR with 60 Vbeta and 13 Jbeta primers. Only in-frame clones appear in the TCRdb table, and some are missing; sequencing was by immunoSEQ multiplex PCR. This sample carries 100,000 to 150,000 clones, 81% of them seen once, and the ten largest clones take around 2%. Sequencing was performed on PBMCs. The receptors were sampled from a man between 18 and 29 years old in good health and CMV-seronegative.

The chain recombines TRBV5-1 with TRBJ1-1; TRBD1 matches 10 bases. The CDR3 runs to 15 residues. CDR1 is SGHRS, CDR2 YFSETQ, per germline. Losses at the gene ends were 0 bases for V and 11 bases for J; bases not matched to a gene: 10. In DNA form, the CDR3 reads TGCGCCAGCAGCTTGGAGCGGACAGGGGGACCCGGGGCTTTCTTT. It codes for CASSLERTGGPGAFF.

The gene calls are TRBV28 and TRBJ2-7, with TRBD2 identical over 10 bases. The length of the CDR3 is 15 residues. CDR1 and CDR2 (germline): MDHEN, SYDVKM. J lost 0 bases, V lost 8 bases, and 7 bases had no gene match. CDR3 residues: CASRGRTSGSYEQYF. CDR3 DNA sequence: TGTGCCAGCCGGGGGAGGACTAGCGGCTCCTACGAGCAGTACTTC.

V is TRBV7-2 and J is TRBJ2-6; no reliable D call. This CDR3 spans 15 amino acids. Trimming pared 5 bases from V and 1 base from J, leaving 9 bases between. Germline loops: CDR1 SGHTA, CDR2 FQGNSA. Written as DNA, the CDR3 is TGTGCCAGCAGCCGTGACATGTCTGGGGCCAACGTCCTGACTTTC. This sequence encodes CASSRDMSGANVLTF.

J is TRBJ1-2 and V is TRBV19; weak D call: TRBD1 (6 bases). Looked up from germline, CDR1 is LNHDA and CDR2 is SQIVND (reference sequence). Trimming took off 0 bases at V and 4 bases at J, with 15 bases between the two ends. The CDR3 sequence is 16 residues long. CDR3 residues: CASSIDAGAAGYGYTF. The CDR3 nucleotides are TGTGCCAGTAGTATAGATGCGGGGGCCGCGGGCTATGGCTACACCTTC. Supplemented by reference TRBV19 and TRBJ1-2, the full variable domain reads DGGITQSPKYLFRKEGQNVTLSCEQNLNHDAMYWYRQDPGQGLRLIYYSQIVNDFQKGDIAEGYSVSREKKESFPLTVTSAQKNPTAFYLCASSIDAGAAGYGYTFGSGTRLTVV.